The T cell receptor beta chain described here comes from a study of blood T cell repertoires in COVID-19. At the level of the study: Acute and convalescent COVID-19 specimens originated in the United States, Italy and Spain.

As processed by the authors: Estimates of nucleated cell counts were drawn from the amplification of reference gene primers. Clones were read by immunoSEQ multiplex PCR, and TCRdb kept only the in-frame ones, dropping some. The V and J calls and clone size come from that table; D and trimming were worked out from the DNA. The top ten clones hold approximately 21% of a sample with approximately 88,000 clones, 80% of them seen once. CDR1 DFQATT and CDR2 SNEGSKA come from the germline V gene (reference sequence). The CDR3 is 13 residues long. J was trimmed by 7 bases and V by 3 bases; bases with no gene match: 3.

Sequencing was performed on peripheral blood. The clonotype was recovered from a woman older than 75 with acute or convalescent COVID-19. The rearrangement joins TRBV20-1 to TRBJ2-1, with 10 bases aligning to TRBD2. CDR3 sequence (DNA): TGCAGTGCTAGTAAACTAGCGGGGAATGAGCAGTTCTTC. This codes for CSASKLAGNEQFF.